These 10 T cell receptor beta chains originate from one sample sequenced in a study of cytomegalovirus exposure and HLA in healthy donors (dated by TCRdb to the late 2010s). The library was made by the immunoSEQ multiplex PCR assay. For the multiplex PCR, a mixture combining 60 forward primers for TCR Vbeta segments and 13 reverse primers for TCR Jbeta segments was used. Here the immuneACCESS table is served through TCRdb, limited to in-frame sequences with V and J called. Missing clones are a known gap in these copies; in checked studies unresolved V genes cover under half, and the rest lacks a known reason. In this sample the table shows about 94,000 clones, roughly 80% of which occur a single time. The ten largest account for under 13% of the sample. The sequenced sample consisted of PBMCs. These receptors were obtained from a human donor in good health.

The chain has TRBV2 and TRBJ2-5; a weak D match, TRBD2 (5 bases). Germline V gene lookup returns CDR1 SNHLY and CDR2 FYNNEI. The CDR3 consists of 14 residues. Trimming left V 1 base short and J 5 bases short, with 11 bases between. The CDR3 DNA sequence: TGTGCCAGCAGTGAAGGGCTAGCTGGTGAGACCCAGTACTTC. Translated, it gives CASSEGLAGETQYF.

This chain connects TRBV6-6 to TRBJ1-2; a weak D match, TRBD1 (5 bases). The CDR3 runs to 15 residues. The V end lost 2 bases, the J end lost 8 bases, and 18 bases lay between the germline ends. Germline values: CDR1 MNHNY, CDR2 SVGAGI (reference sequence). The CDR3 coding sequence is TGTGCCAGCAGTTACGTCAGTTCACAGGCGTCCGGCTACACCTTC. It specifies CASSYVSSQASGYTF.

J is TRBJ2-7 and V is TRBV14; D is unclear. This CDR3 region has 13 residues. CDR1 SGHDN and CDR2 FVKESK come from the germline V gene. Trimming shortened V by 5 bases and J by 2 bases, and 10 bases separated the two germline ends. The CDR3 loop reads CASSSAGPYEQYF. The CDR3 DNA reads as TGTGCCAGCAGCTCCGCAGGCCCCTACGAGCAGTACTTC. Drawing the rest from reference TRBV14 and TRBJ2-7, the complete variable domain is EAGVTQFPSHSVIEKGQTVTLRCDPISGHDNLYWYRRVMGKEIKFLLHFVKESKQDESGMPNNRFLAERTGGTYSTLKVQPAELEDSGVYFCASSSAGPYEQYFGPGTRLTVT.

The chain carries TRBV7-8 and TRBJ2-7, with 10 bases lining up with TRBD1. This CDR3 region has 16 residues. V shed 3 bases, J shed 2 bases, and the junction held 7 bases outside the gene matches. Germline values: CDR1 SGHVS, CDR2 FQNEAQ. The CDR3 DNA reads TGTGCCAGCAGCTTTTACCGGGACAGGGGAACCTACGAGCAGTACTTC. This codes for CASSFYRDRGTYEQYF.

This chain connects TRBV21-1 to TRBJ2-3; the table gives TRBD2 as D, unverified against the DNA. TRBV21-1 is recorded as a pseudogene. This CDR3 is 16 amino acids long. This chain's CDR3 is CASSKVGSGDTDTQYF. For the CDR3, the DNA is TGTGCCAGCAGCAAAGTTGGTAGCGGGGACACAGATACGCAGTATTTT.

The CDR3 nucleotides are TGTGCCAGCAGTTACTCGGAGGTATCAGATACGCAGTATTTT. Its translation: CASSYSEVSDTQYF. This chain connects TRBV6-6 to TRBJ2-3; the D gene is possibly TRBD2 (5 bases). V gave up 0 bases and J gave up 4 bases, with 8 bases separating them. The CDR3 totals 14 residues. Per the germline V gene, CDR1 is MNHNY and CDR2 is SVGAGI (reference sequence).

The chain joins TRBV7-2 to TRBJ1-5; possibly TRBD1 for D (5 bases). This CDR3 is 18 amino acids long. Germline CDR1 and CDR2: SGHTA and FQGNSA. V dropped 1 base and J dropped 1 base, with 17 bases sitting between them. The CDR3 here is CASSLVMLGRASNQPQHF. CDR3 coding DNA: TGTGCCAGCAGCTTAGTAATGTTGGGCAGGGCGAGCAATCAGCCCCAGCATTTT.

This clone has a single count. The chain uses TRBV27 and TRBJ2-5; 13 positions agree with TRBD2. Trimming removed 2 bases from V and 2 bases from J; junction bases left unmatched: 8. The CDR3 runs 18 residues. Germline V CDR1 and CDR2: MNHEY, SMNVEV (reference sequence). The CDR3 reads CASSLDVPGLAGQETQYF. The CDR3 nucleotides read TGTGCCAGCAGTTTAGACGTCCCGGGACTAGCGGGGCAAGAGACCCAGTACTTC.

The rearrangement links TRBV5-4 to TRBJ2-7; 8 bases are a match to TRBD2. The germline CDR1 and CDR2 sequences are SGHNT and YYREEE (reference sequence). The CDR3 length is 15 residues. V was clipped by 2 bases and J by 2 bases; unmatched bases: 6. This CDR3 reads CASSLNPGLAYEQYF. In DNA form, the CDR3 reads TGTGCCAGCAGCTTAAACCCGGGACTAGCCTACGAGCAGTACTTC.

This clone has only one observation. The genes are TRBV11-2 and TRBJ2-3; possible D gene TRBD2, 7 bases. The CDR3 extends over 14 amino acids. The ends were cut back, 5 bases at V and 3 bases at J, with 12 bases in the middle. Looked up from germline, CDR1 is SGHAT and CDR2 is FQNNGV. The CDR3 loop reads CASSLGGPTDTQYF. The DNA of the CDR3 is TGTGCCAGCAGCCTGGGGGGGCCGACAGATACGCAGTATTTT.